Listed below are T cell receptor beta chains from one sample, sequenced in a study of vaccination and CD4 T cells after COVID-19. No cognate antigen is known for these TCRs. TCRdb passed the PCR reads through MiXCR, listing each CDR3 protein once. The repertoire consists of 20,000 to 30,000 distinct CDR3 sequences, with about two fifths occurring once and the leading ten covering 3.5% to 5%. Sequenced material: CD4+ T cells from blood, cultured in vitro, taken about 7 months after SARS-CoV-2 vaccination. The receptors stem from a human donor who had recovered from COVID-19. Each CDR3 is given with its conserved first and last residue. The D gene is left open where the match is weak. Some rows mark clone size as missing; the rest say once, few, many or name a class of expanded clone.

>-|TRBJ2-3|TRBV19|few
TGTGCCAGTAGGGGGACGAATTGGGAGCAGTATTTT
CASRGTNWEQYF
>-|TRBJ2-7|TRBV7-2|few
TGTGCCAGCAGCTTATTGGCCTCGAACGAGCAGTACTTC
CASSLLASNEQYF
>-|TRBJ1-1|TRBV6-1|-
TGTGCCAGCAGCCCGGGGGCGACAGAGAACACTGAAGCTTTCTTT
CASSPGATENTEAFF
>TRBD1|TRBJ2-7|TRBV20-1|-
TGCAGTGCTAGTGACAGGGGGCTCTCCTACGAGCAGTACTTC
CSASDRGLSYEQYF
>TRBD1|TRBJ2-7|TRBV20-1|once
TGCAGTGCTAGAGATCCCGGGACAGGAGAGTACGAGCAGTACTTC
CSARDPGTGEYEQYF
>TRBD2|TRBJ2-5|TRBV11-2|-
TGTGCCAGCACCCTAAGCGGGAGTAGTGAGACCCAGTACTTC
CASTLSGSSETQYF
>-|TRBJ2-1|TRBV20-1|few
TGCAGTGCTAGGTCCAATGAGCAGTTCTTC
CSARSNEQFF
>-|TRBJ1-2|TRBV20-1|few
TGCAGTGCTAGAGTCTGGGGGGCGCGGCGAGGGACTTATGGCTACACCTTC
CSARVWGARRGTYGYTF
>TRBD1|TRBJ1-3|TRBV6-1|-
TGTGCCAGCACCATAGACAGGGCCAGCTCTGGAAACACCATATATTTT
CASTIDRASSGNTIYF
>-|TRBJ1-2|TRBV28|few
TGTGCCAGCGGTACGTTTACCTCGGGCTACACCTTC
CASGTFTSGYTF
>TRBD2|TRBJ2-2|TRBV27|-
TGTGCCAGCAGCCTAGGACTAGCGGTGAACACCGGGGAGCTGTTTTTT
CASSLGLAVNTGELFF
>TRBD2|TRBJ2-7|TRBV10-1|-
TGCGCCAGCAGTGTACAGGAACAGGAGACTAGCCCCGAGCAGTACTTC
CASSVQEQETSPEQYF
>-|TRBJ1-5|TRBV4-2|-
TGTGCCAGCAGCCAATACGGAGGGCATCAGCCCCAGCATTTT
CASSQYGGHQPQHF
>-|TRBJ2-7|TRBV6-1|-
TGTGCCAGCAGCTCCCCAACTAGGTCCAACTACGAGCAGTACTTC
CASSSPTRSNYEQYF
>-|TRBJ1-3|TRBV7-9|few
TGTGCCAGCAGCCAGTCGGCTGGAAACACCATATATTTT
CASSQSAGNTIYF
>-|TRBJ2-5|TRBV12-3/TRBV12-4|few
TGTGCCAGCAGTTTAAGACAGCTTCAAGAGACCCAGTACTTC
CASSLRQLQETQYF
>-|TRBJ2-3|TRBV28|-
TGTGCCAGCAGTTTAAGTGGGGCACCGGATACGCAGTATTTT
CASSLSGAPDTQYF
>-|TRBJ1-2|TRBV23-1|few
TGCGCCAGCAACCCAACAGCTTCGGGCTACACCTTC
CASNPTASGYTF
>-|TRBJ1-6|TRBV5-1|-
TGCGCCAGCAGCTATAGGGGTGGTAATTCACCCCTCCACTTT
CASSYRGGNSPLHF
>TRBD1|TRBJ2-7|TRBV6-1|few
TGTGCCAGCGACAGGGACAGCCTTTCCTACGAGCAGTACTTC
CASDRDSLSYEQYF
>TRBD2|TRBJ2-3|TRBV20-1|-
TGCAGTGCTTTTAGCGGGGATACGCAGTATTTT
CSAFSGDTQYF
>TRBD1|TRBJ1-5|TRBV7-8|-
TGTGCCAGCAGCCCGACAGGGAGGTTACAGCCCCAGCATTTT
CASSPTGRLQPQHF
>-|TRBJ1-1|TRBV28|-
TGTGCCAGCAGCCGGGGGGGTTCTCACGCTGAAGCTTTCTTT
CASSRGGSHAEAFF
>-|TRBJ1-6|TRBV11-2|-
TGTGCCAGCAGCTCCTTGACCCCGACGGATTCACCCCTCCACTTT
CASSSLTPTDSPLHF
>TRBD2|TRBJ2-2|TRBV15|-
TGTGCCACCAGCTTGGGACTAAAGAACACCGGGGAGCTGTTTTTT
CATSLGLKNTGELFF
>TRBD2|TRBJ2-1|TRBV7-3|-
TGTGCCAGCAGCTTAATGGGGGGGGAGCAGTTCTTC
CASSLMGGEQFF
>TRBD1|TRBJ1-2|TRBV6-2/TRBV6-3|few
TGTGCCAGCAGCGGACAGGGACTCAGCCGCTACACCTTC
CASSGQGLSRYTF
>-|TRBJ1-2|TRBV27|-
TGTGCCAGCAGTTTGGGGGGTTCCAGCTACACCTTC
CASSLGGSSYTF
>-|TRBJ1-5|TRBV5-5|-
TGTGCCAGCAGCTTGATTATTGGGGGCAATCAGCCCCAGCATTTT
CASSLIIGGNQPQHF
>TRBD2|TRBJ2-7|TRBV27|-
TGTGCCAGCAGTCCATCCGGGGGGGAAATTAACTACGAGCAGTACTTC
CASSPSGGEINYEQYF
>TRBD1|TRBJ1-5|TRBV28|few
TGTGCCAGCAGACATAATCGACGACAGGGTGGCAATCAGCCCCAGCATTTT
CASRHNRRQGGNQPQHF
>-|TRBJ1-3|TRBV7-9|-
TGTGCCAGCAGCAATGGGCCGGCAAACACCATATATTTT
CASSNGPANTIYF
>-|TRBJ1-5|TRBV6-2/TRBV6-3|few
TGTGCCAGCACCAACCCAGGGACGGTATTCAATCAGCCCCAGCATTTT
CASTNPGTVFNQPQHF
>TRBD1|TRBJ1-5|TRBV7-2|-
TGTGCCAGCAGCCTGACAGGGGCGAATCAGCCCCAGCATTTT
CASSLTGANQPQHF
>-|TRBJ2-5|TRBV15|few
TGTGCCACCAGCAGCCCGGTGAGAGAGACCCAGTACTTC
CATSSPVRETQYF
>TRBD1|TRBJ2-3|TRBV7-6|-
TGTGCCAGCAGCATAGACAGGGGCACAGATACGCAGTATTTT
CASSIDRGTDTQYF
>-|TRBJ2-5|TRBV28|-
TGTGCCAGCAGTTTGTCGTACAGGATACTGTACCAAGAGACCCAGTACTTC
CASSLSYRILYQETQYF
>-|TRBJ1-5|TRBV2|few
TGTGCCAGCAGGCTACTTATAGGACAGCCCCAGCATTTT
CASRLLIGQPQHF
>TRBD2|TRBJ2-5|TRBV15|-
TGTGCCACCAGCAGAGATGCGGGGGGCAGGGAGACCCAGTACTTC
CATSRDAGGRETQYF
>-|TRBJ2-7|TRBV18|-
TGTGCCAGCTCACCAGGGAGATCCTACGAGCAGTACTTC
CASSPGRSYEQYF
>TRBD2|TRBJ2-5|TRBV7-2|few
TGTGCCAGCAGCTTATACTCTAGCGGGAGCCAAGAGACCCAGTACTTC
CASSLYSSGSQETQYF
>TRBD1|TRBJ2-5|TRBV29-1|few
TGCAGCGTTGAACTACAGGGGTGGGAGACCCAGTACTTC
CSVELQGWETQYF
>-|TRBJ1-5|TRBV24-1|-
TGTGCCACCAGTGAGTCCCGGGACGGTAGCAATCAGCCCCAGCATTTT
CATSESRDGSNQPQHF
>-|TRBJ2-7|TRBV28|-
TGTGCCAGCACTGGGGGGTGGGCCTACGAGCAGTACTTC
CASTGGWAYEQYF
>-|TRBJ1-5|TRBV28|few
TGTGCCAGCAGTTTCGGGGTCAATCAGCCCCAGCATTTT
CASSFGVNQPQHF
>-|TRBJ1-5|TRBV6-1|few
TGTGCCAGCAACAGTCAGGGACGCCAGCCCCAGCATTTT
CASNSQGRQPQHF
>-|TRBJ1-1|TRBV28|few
TGTGCCAGCTCCTCAGGGGCAGGGTATAGCACTGAAGCTTTCTTT
CASSSGAGYSTEAFF